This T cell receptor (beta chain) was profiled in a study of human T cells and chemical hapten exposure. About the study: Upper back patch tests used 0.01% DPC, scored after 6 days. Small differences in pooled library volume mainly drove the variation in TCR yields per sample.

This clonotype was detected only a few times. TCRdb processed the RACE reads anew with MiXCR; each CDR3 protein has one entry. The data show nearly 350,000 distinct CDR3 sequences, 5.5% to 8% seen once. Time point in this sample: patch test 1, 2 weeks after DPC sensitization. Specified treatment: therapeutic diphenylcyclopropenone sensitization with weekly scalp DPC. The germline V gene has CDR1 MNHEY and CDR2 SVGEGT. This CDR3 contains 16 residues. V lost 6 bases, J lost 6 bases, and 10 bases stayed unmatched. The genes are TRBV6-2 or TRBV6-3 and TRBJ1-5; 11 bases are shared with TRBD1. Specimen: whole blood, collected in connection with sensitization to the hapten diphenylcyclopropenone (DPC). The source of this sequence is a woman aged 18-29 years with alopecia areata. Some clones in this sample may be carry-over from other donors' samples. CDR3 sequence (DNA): TGTGCCAGCAGAACCCCCGGACAGGGGGCTGTTCAGCCCCAGCATTTT. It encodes CASRTPGQGAVQPQHF.